The source of this TCR beta chain is a study of blood T cell repertoires in COVID-19. Overall study: Acute and convalescent COVID-19 specimens originated in the United States, Italy and Spain. The cDNA or gDNA used as material had been derived from T cells, B-cell-depleted T cells, or PBMCs.

There are 13 residues in the CDR3. Germline values: CDR1 MNHEY, CDR2 SMNVEV (reference sequence). Trimming took off 5 bases at V and 8 bases at J, with 15 bases between the two ends. In the study's own analysis: Researchers report that nucleated cell counts were estimated from reference gene primer amplification. Measured with immunoSEQ multiplex PCR; TCRdb has only the in-frame clones, and not every one. V, J and clone size are those of that table, while D and trimming were read from the DNA. Of roughly 350,000 clones listed, 91% were seen once; the top ten hold more than 3%. The chain couples TRBV27 to TRBJ1-2; D call uncertain. The clonotype originates from a woman aged 18-35 years who had recovered from COVID-19. The sequenced sample consisted of peripheral blood. CDR3 coding DNA: TGTGCCAGCAGTGAAGCGGTGGCATCCGGCTACACCTTC. Protein product: CASSEAVASGYTF.